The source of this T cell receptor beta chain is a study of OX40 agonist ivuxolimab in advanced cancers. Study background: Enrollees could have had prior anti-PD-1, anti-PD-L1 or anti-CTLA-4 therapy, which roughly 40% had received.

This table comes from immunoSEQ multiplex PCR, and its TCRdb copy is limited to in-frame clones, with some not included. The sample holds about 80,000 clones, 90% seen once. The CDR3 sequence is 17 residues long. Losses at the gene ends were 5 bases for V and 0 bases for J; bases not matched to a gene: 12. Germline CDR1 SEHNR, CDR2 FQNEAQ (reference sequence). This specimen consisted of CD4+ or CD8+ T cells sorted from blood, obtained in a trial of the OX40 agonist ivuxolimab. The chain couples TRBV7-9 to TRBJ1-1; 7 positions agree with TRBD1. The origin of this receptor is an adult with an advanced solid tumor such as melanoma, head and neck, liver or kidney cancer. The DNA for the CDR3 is TGTGCCAGCAGCCAAAGAGCGGGGACAGACATGAACACTGAAGCTTTCTTT. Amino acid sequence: CASSQRAGTDMNTEAFF.